The 32 T cell receptor beta chains listed next were all sequenced from one sample in a study of OX40 agonist ivuxolimab in advanced cancers. Produced via immunoSEQ multiplex PCR; TCRdb's table is partial and in-frame only. The sample lists 39,000 or so clones; about 88% were seen once. The source material was CD4+ or CD8+ T cells sorted from blood, sampled in a trial of the OX40 agonist ivuxolimab. The receptors derive from an adult with an advanced solid tumor such as melanoma, head and neck, liver or kidney cancer.

V usage is TRBV6-5 and J usage is TRBJ2-2; D is perhaps TRBD1 or TRBD2 (6 bases each). The CDR3 spans 15 residues. Germline loops: CDR1 MNHEY, CDR2 SVGAGI. With 5 bases removed from V and 3 bases from J, the gap between germline ends came to 13 bases. CDR3 bases: TGTGCCAGCAGTCAATGGGGGGCAGACACCGGGGAGCTGTTTTTT. It encodes CASSQWGADTGELFF.

This clone was seen a single time. The chain joins TRBV5-1 to TRBJ2-1; tentatively, D is TRBD1 (5 bases). With 4 bases removed from V and 4 bases from J, the gap between germline ends came to 15 bases. This CDR3 region has 15 residues. Looked up from germline, CDR1 is SGHRS and CDR2 is YFSETQ. The CDR3 DNA follows: TGCGCCAGCAGCCCACGACAGACTCGTTACAATGAGCAGTTCTTC. Encoded protein: CASSPRQTRYNEQFF.

The V and J genes are TRBV6-8 and TRBJ1-2; D is unclear. There are 14 residues in the CDR3. Germline loops: CDR1 MNHGY, CDR2 SAAAGT. V gave up 3 bases and J gave up 6 bases, with 14 bases separating them. CDR3 DNA: TGTGCCAGCAGTTATAGGTGGGCCGGCGATGGCTACACCTTC. Encoded protein: CASSYRWAGDGYTF.

A word on this clone: Additional DNA sequences in this sample encode the identical CDR3. The chain recombines TRBV4-2 with TRBJ1-1; 8 nucleotides match TRBD1. The germline V gene has CDR1 LGHNA and CDR2 YNFKEQ. The CDR3 spans 14 residues. V dropped 4 bases and J dropped 7; count of bases not matched to a gene: 8. The CDR3 protein is CASSLRTGRYEAFF. The CDR3 coding sequence is TGTGCCAGCAGCCTTCGGACAGGGAGATATGAAGCTTTCTTT.

The V gene is TRBV4-3, the J gene TRBJ2-6; no firm D call. The V end lost 5 bases, the J end lost 0 bases, and 20 bases lay between the germline ends. Looked up from germline, CDR1 is LGHNA and CDR2 is YSLEER. The CDR3 is made up of 19 amino acids. CDR3 sequence reads: CASSARNTLSPSGANVLTF. The CDR3 DNA sequence: TGCGCCAGCAGCGCGAGGAACACCCTATCCCCCTCTGGGGCCAACGTCCTGACTTTC.

The CDR3 sequence is CASSFRGLAASTDTQYF. DNA of the CDR3: TGTGCCAGCAGTTTCCGGGGACTAGCAGCTAGCACAGATACGCAGTATTTT. V gene TRBV27 combines with J gene TRBJ2-3, with 9 bases that match TRBD2. The CDR3 consists of 17 residues. V shed 3 bases, J shed 0 bases, and the junction held 7 bases outside the gene matches. CDR1 MNHEY and CDR2 SMNVEV come from the germline V gene (reference sequence).

The gene calls are TRBV12-5 and TRBJ1-2, with a tentative D call TRBD1 (5 bases). Germline V gene lookup returns CDR1 LGHNT and CDR2 FRNRAP. This CDR3 comprises 13 residues. Trimming removed 2 bases from V and 6 bases from J, with 10 bases in between. CDR3 residues: CASGLRTRDGYTF. CDR3 sequence (DNA): TGTGCTAGTGGTTTGAGGACAAGGGATGGCTACACCTTC.

J is TRBJ2-1 and V is TRBV5-1; maybe TRBD1 (6 bases). Trimming left V 1 base short and J 3 bases short, with 14 bases between. CDR3 length: 16 residues. Germline CDR1 reads SGHRS; CDR2 reads YFSETQ. As DNA, the CDR3 is TGCGCCAGCAGCTTGCCTGGAACAGGGTTCTACAATGAGCAGTTCTTC. It encodes CASSLPGTGFYNEQFF.

This clone was detected a few times. V gene TRBV9 combines with J gene TRBJ2-1; no clear D. The CDR3 consists of 15 residues. CDR1 is SGDLS, CDR2 YYNGEE, per germline. Trimming cost V 0 bases and J 1 base, with 8 bases left between them. CDR3 amino acids: CASSVDLDSYNEQFF. The CDR3 DNA reads TGTGCCAGCAGCGTAGATCTAGATTCCTACAATGAGCAGTTCTTC. Using reference TRBV9 and TRBJ2-1 for the parts outside the CDR3, the full variable domain is DSGVTQTPKHLITATGQRVTLRCSPRSGDLSVYWYQQSLDQGLQFLIQYYNGEERAKGNILERFSAQQFPDLHSELNLSSLELGDSALYFCASSVDLDSYNEQFFGPGTRLTVL.

By share, this clone counts as medium-sized. This CDR3 is CASSHRKNTEAFF. The CDR3 DNA reads TGTGCCAGCAGCCATCGCAAGAACACTGAAGCTTTCTTT. V usage is TRBV14 and J usage is TRBJ1-1; D gene ambiguous. The V end was cut by 3 bases, the J end by 1 base, with 6 bases between. The germline gives CDR1 SGHDN, CDR2 FVKESK. This CDR3 is 13 amino acids long.

The genes are TRBV27 and TRBJ2-1; D remains ambiguous. Germline assignment: CDR1 MNHEY and CDR2 SMNVEV (reference sequence). There are 13 residues in the CDR3. Deletions cut 0 bases from V and 7 bases from J, with 7 bases between. CDR3 in amino acids: CASSLSPLNEQFF. The CDR3 coding sequence is TGTGCCAGCAGTTTATCCCCCTTGAATGAGCAGTTCTTC.

This chain joins TRBV5-4 and TRBJ2-5; either TRBD1 or TRBD2 may fit D (6 bases each). Trimming shortened V by 2 bases and J by 2 bases, and 10 bases separated the two germline ends. Germline CDR1 SGHNT, CDR2 YYREEE (reference sequence). The length of the CDR3 is 14 residues. CDR3 DNA sequence: TGTGCCAGCAGCTTTCCGGGGGCTCAAGAGACCCAGTACTTC. It is translated as CASSFPGAQETQYF.

The chain has TRBV11-2 and TRBJ1-2, with D maybe TRBD1 (5 bases). Germline V gene sequence: CDR1 SGHAT, CDR2 FQNNGV. Trimming removed 8 bases from V and 2 bases from J, with 9 bases in between. This CDR3 contains 12 residues. CDR3 in DNA: TGTGCCAGCCAGACAGCGAACTATGGCTACACCTTC. It codes for CASQTANYGYTF.

This clone has just a few counts. The V and J genes are TRBV14 and TRBJ1-2; 7 bases are a match to TRBD1. CDR3 size: 15 residues. V lost 5 bases and J lost 3; bases outside the gene matches: 9. Per the germline V gene, CDR1 is SGHDN and CDR2 is FVKESK. The CDR3 DNA is TGTGCCAGCAGCAGACGACAGGGTTTGGACTATGGCTACACCTTC. Translation: CASSRRQGLDYGYTF.

V usage is TRBV14 and J usage is TRBJ1-1; D gene unclear. Germline V gives CDR1 SGHDN, CDR2 FVKESK. The CDR3 sequence is 15 residues long. Trimming removed 1 base at V and 8 bases at J, with 17 bases between. In nucleotides, the CDR3 is TGTGCCAGCAGCCAAGTCCGAAAGGGAGGCATCGAAGCTTTCTTT. It is translated as CASSQVRKGGIEAFF.

This chain joins TRBV12-5 and TRBJ2-5, with D uncertain. CDR3 length equals 16 residues. CDR1 and CDR2 (germline): LGHNT, FRNRAP. The V and J ends lost 4 bases and 2 bases respectively, with 17 bases between them. CDR3 residues: CASGSPVRAPQETQYF. The CDR3 DNA reads TGTGCTAGTGGTTCGCCGGTTAGGGCACCTCAAGAGACCCAGTACTTC.

This chain connects TRBV29-1 to TRBJ2-6; tentatively, D is TRBD1 (6 bases). The CDR3 is made up of 15 amino acids. Germline CDR1 SQVTM, CDR2 ANQGSEA. V lost 3 bases, J lost 0 bases, and 9 bases lay in between. CDR3 sequence (DNA): TGCAGCGTTGACCAGGGGAGCTCTGGGGCCAACGTCCTGACTTTC. Its protein is CSVDQGSSGANVLTF. Supplemented by reference TRBV29-1 and TRBJ2-6, the full variable domain reads SAVISQKPSRDICQRGTSLTIQCQVDSQVTMMFWYRQQPGQSLTLIATANQGSEATYESGFVIDKFPISRPNLTFSTLTVSNMSPEDSSIYLCSVDQGSSGANVLTFGAGSRLTVL.

The chain employs TRBV2 and TRBJ1-2, with no clear D. The CDR3 contains 16 residues. Deletions cut 2 bases from V and 0 bases from J, with 13 bases between. Germline V gives CDR1 SNHLY, CDR2 FYNNEI. CDR3 DNA: TGTGCCAGCAGTGAATTATTGTGGAATCCTAACTATGGCTACACCTTC. Its translation is CASSELLWNPNYGYTF.

This clone occurred once. The rearrangement uses TRBV27 and TRBJ2-7; D perhaps matches TRBD2 (5 bases). This CDR3 is built from 13 residues. The germline gives CDR1 MNHEY, CDR2 SMNVEV (reference sequence). The V end was cut by 5 bases, the J end by 7 bases, with 15 bases between. The CDR3 reads CASSPTRVREQYF. The CDR3 DNA is TGTGCCAGCAGTCCCACGAGGGTTAGGGAGCAGTACTTC.

The chain links TRBV28 to TRBJ2-5; maybe TRBD1 (5 bases). This CDR3 has 13 residues. The V gene lost 5 bases and the J gene lost 6 bases, with 13 bases spanning the gap. Germline lookup yields CDR1 MDHEN and CDR2 SYDVKM. CDR3 region: CASSLAPGQTQYF. The CDR3 region has the DNA TGTGCCAGCAGTCTCGCCCCAGGGCAGACCCAGTACTTC. The whole variable domain, filled in from reference TRBV28 and TRBJ2-5, reads DVKVTQSSRYLVKRTGEKVFLECVQDMDHENMFWYRQDPGLGLRLIYFSYDVKMKEKGDIPEGYSVSREKKERFSLILESASTNQTSMYLCASSLAPGQTQYFGPGTRLLVL.

The chain carries TRBV11-1 and TRBJ2-5, with 10 positions matching TRBD2. V lost 6 bases to trimming and J lost 2 bases; unmatched junction nucleotides: 9. From germline, CDR1 is SGHAT and CDR2 FQDESV (reference sequence). The CDR3 contains 16 residues. The CDR3 spells CASRIAGGLKQETQYF. The CDR3 region has the DNA TGTGCCAGCAGAATAGCGGGGGGCCTAAAGCAAGAGACCCAGTACTTC.

This clone has a single count. In DNA form, the CDR3 reads TGTGCCAGCAGTCGGGTACCCCGCACAGATACGCAGTATTTT. Protein: CASSRVPRTDTQYF. The chain uses TRBV6-6 and TRBJ2-3; D gene uncertain. CDR1 is MNHNY, CDR2 SVGAGI, per germline (reference sequence). This CDR3 is built from 14 residues. V was pared by 5 bases and J by 1 base, with 10 bases between.

The chain links TRBV25-1 to TRBJ2-2; possible D gene TRBD1, 6 bases. CDR1 and CDR2 (germline): MGHDK, SYGVNS. This CDR3 contains 14 residues. Trimming took 5 bases from V and 6 from J, leaving 13 bases between them. The DNA of the CDR3 is TGTGCCAGCAGTTGGGACACCACCGCCGGGGAGCTGTTTTTT. The encoded protein is CASSWDTTAGELFF.

The rearrangement uses TRBV7-9 and TRBJ2-5, with 14 positions matching TRBD2. The CDR3 spans 15 residues. V trimming: 5 bases; J trimming: 5 bases; junction bases outside the gene matches: 4. Germline V gene data show CDR1 as SEHNR and CDR2 as FQNEAQ (reference sequence). The CDR3 DNA sequence: TGTGCCAGCAGCATCGGGACTAGCGGGAGTGAGACCCAGTACTTC. Translation gives CASSIGTSGSETQYF.

J is TRBJ1-5 and V is TRBV7-6; no firm D call. The ends were cut back, 2 bases at V and 4 bases at J, with 6 bases in the middle. The CDR3 is 13 amino acids. The germline CDR1 and CDR2 sequences are SGHVS and FNYEAQ. In DNA, the CDR3 is TGTGCCAGCAGCTTATCGGCGAATCAGCCCCAGCATTTT. This codes for CASSLSANQPQHF. The entire variable domain, with the rest obtained from reference TRBV7-6 and TRBJ1-5, is as follows: GAGVSQSPRYKVTKRGQDVALRCDPISGHVSLYWYRQALGQGPEFLTYFNYEAQQDKSGLPNDRFSAERPEGSISTLTIQRTEQRDSAMYRCASSLSANQPQHFGDGTRLSIL.

The chain carries TRBV10-1 and TRBJ1-3; D unclear. The CDR3 is made up of 17 amino acids. V was shortened by 4 bases and J by 0 bases, with 16 bases between the two germline ends. The germline V gene encodes CDR1 WNHNN and CDR2 SYGVQD (reference sequence). This chain's CDR3 is CASSGTDQINSGNTIYF. CDR3 in DNA: TGCGCCAGCAGTGGAACAGACCAGATCAACTCTGGAAACACCATATATTTT.

The chain carries TRBV9 and TRBJ2-3; a weak D match, TRBD1 (6 bases). The CDR3 covers 16 residues. Trimming left V 0 bases short and J 5 bases short, with 16 bases between. Per germline, CDR1 SGDLS and CDR2 YYNGEE. The CDR3 region is CASSVEGRGPGDTQYF. Here the CDR3 DNA reads TGTGCCAGCAGCGTAGAGGGCAGGGGACCTGGAGATACGCAGTATTTT.

Comment on this clone: Other DNA sequences in this sample translate to the same CDR3. This chain connects TRBV4-1 to TRBJ1-5, with D maybe TRBD1 (6 bases). The germline CDR1 and CDR2 sequences are MGHRA and YSYEKL. This CDR3 region has 15 residues. V was shortened by 4 bases and J by 3 bases, with 13 bases between the two germline ends. CDR3 region: CASSPRGLNNQPQHF. Here the CDR3 DNA reads TGCGCCAGCAGCCCCAGGGGACTGAACAATCAGCCCCAGCATTTT.

V and J are TRBV11-2 and TRBJ1-3; weak D call: TRBD1 (5 bases). The CDR3 spans 17 residues. Germline values: CDR1 SGHAT, CDR2 FQNNGV. V was cut by 1 base and J by 0 bases, with 13 bases left in between. CDR3 loop: CASSLVQTGFSGNTIYF. The CDR3 nucleotides read TGTGCCAGCAGCTTAGTGCAAACAGGATTCTCTGGAAACACCATATATTTT.

This chain joins TRBV7-9 and TRBJ1-1; D not resolved. V was clipped by 0 bases and J by 6 bases, with 2 bases between them. The germline V gene encodes CDR1 SEHNR and CDR2 FQNEAQ (reference sequence). The CDR3 extends over 11 amino acids. CDR3 sequence reads: CASSLAPEAFF. CDR3 DNA sequence: TGTGCCAGCAGCTTAGCCCCTGAAGCTTTCTTT. The whole variable domain, remainder taken from reference TRBV7-9 and TRBJ1-1, is DTGVSQNPRHKITKRGQNVTFRCDPISEHNRLYWYRQTLGQGPEFLTYFQNEAQLEKSRLLSDRFSAERPKGSFSTLEIQRTEQGDSAMYLCASSLAPEAFFGQGTRLTVV.

The chain employs TRBV5-1 and TRBJ2-3, with 9 bases identical to TRBD1. Germline CDR1 reads SGHRS; CDR2 reads YFSETQ. The CDR3 is 14 amino acids. J gave up 4 bases and V 5 bases, and 5 bases lay outside the gene matches. CDR3: CASRDRGMADTQYF. In DNA form, the CDR3 reads TGCGCCAGCAGGGACAGGGGAATGGCAGATACGCAGTATTTT. Filled out from reference TRBV5-1 and TRBJ2-3, the complete variable domain reads KAGVTQTPRYLIKTRGQQVTLSCSPISGHRSVSWYQQTPGQGLQFLFEYFSETQRNKGNFPGRFSGRQFSNSRSEMNVSTLELGDSALYLCASRDRGMADTQYFGPGTRLTVL.

The V gene is TRBV7-8, the J gene TRBJ2-2; D is uncertain. The CDR3 is 15 amino acids. V was clipped by 5 bases and J by 5 bases, with 15 bases between them. Per germline, CDR1 SGHVS and CDR2 FQNEAQ. In DNA form, the CDR3 reads TGTGCCAGCAGCCCACTGAGGTCGGCGACCGGGGAGCTGTTTTTT. Translated, it gives CASSPLRSATGELFF.